The 13 T cell receptor beta chains below come from one sample, sequenced in a study of T-cell reconstitution after alpha-beta-depleted transplantation in children. Using unique molecular identifiers, the investigators prepared the TCRbeta library. TCRdb ran MiXCR on the PCR reads and lists one entry per CDR3 protein. This sample has about 400,000 distinct CDR3 sequences, with roughly 22% found just once. The sequencing used PBMCs from the stem cell graft donor, collected from the stem cell graft. The receptors come from a human donor who donated a stem cell graft to a child with acute myeloid leukemia.

This clonotype was counted between two and nine times. This chain connects TRBV20-1 to TRBJ2-7; D perhaps matches TRBD1 (5 bases). The CDR3 covers 11 residues. V dropped 4 bases and J dropped 4 bases, with 8 bases sitting between them. CDR1 and CDR2 from the germline V gene are DFQATT and SNEGSKA (reference sequence). The CDR3 spells CSANRGYEQYF. For the CDR3, the DNA is TGCAGTGCTAATAGGGGATACGAGCAGTACTTC.

This clonotype was seen more than once but under ten times. The chain has TRBV4-2 and TRBJ2-1; 11 bases map to TRBD2. J lost 5 bases, V lost 2 bases, and 11 bases had no gene match. In germline, CDR1 is LGHNA, CDR2 YNFKEQ. The CDR3 extends over 18 amino acids. Written as DNA, the CDR3 is TGTGCCAGCAGCCAACGGGGGACTAGCGGAGGATGGAACAATGAGCAGTTCTTC. It encodes CASSQRGTSGGWNNEQFF.

The gene calls are TRBV5-1 and TRBJ2-7; possibly TRBD1 for D (5 bases). CDR1 and CDR2 (germline): SGHRS, YFSETQ. Trimming stripped 7 bases from V and 2 bases from J, with 16 bases between. This CDR3 region has 14 residues. CDR3 residues: CASASQVGPYEQYF. The CDR3 region has the DNA TGCGCCAGCGCATCACAGGTCGGCCCCTACGAGCAGTACTTC. Filled out from reference TRBV5-1 and TRBJ2-7, the complete variable domain reads KAGVTQTPRYLIKTRGQQVTLSCSPISGHRSVSWYQQTPGQGLQFLFEYFSETQRNKGNFPGRFSGRQFSNSRSEMNVSTLELGDSALYLCASASQVGPYEQYFGPGTRLTVT.

The chain links TRBV20-1 to TRBJ2-1, with 13 bases matching TRBD2. The CDR3 has 19 amino acids. V was pared by 5 bases and J by 3 bases, with 16 bases of the junction left unmatched. Per germline, CDR1 DFQATT and CDR2 SNEGSKA (reference sequence). The CDR3 DNA reads TGCAGTGCTCCTAACCCGTTTACTAGCGGGAGGGCCCTCTACAATGAGCAGTTCTTC. Residues: CSAPNPFTSGRALYNEQFF.

The rearrangement joins TRBV12-3 or TRBV12-4 to TRBJ2-2; 9 bases align to TRBD2. There are 16 residues in the CDR3. With 5 bases clipped from V and 6 bases from J, the junction kept 10 bases outside the gene matches. CDR3 nucleotides: TGTGCCAGCAGTATCTCCGGGACTAGCTTCCCCGGGGAGCTGTTTTTT. This translates into CASSISGTSFPGELFF.

J is TRBJ2-7 and V is TRBV28, with 9 bases matching TRBD1. The junction had 8 bases not matched to a gene; V was cut back by 5 bases and J by 6 bases. Germline values: CDR1 MDHEN, CDR2 SYDVKM. The CDR3 extends over 14 amino acids. Here the CDR3 DNA reads TGTGCCAGCAGTCAGCCAGGGACAGGGTCCGAGCAGTACTTC. This encodes CASSQPGTGSEQYF.

This clonotype was observed a handful of times. Just one base apart from a much larger clone, this may be a read error. This CDR3 fails to terminate in the conserved phenylalanine or tryptophan, so it likely reflects a read error. This chain links TRBV5-1 with TRBJ2-7; perhaps D is TRBD1 or TRBD2 (5 bases each). Per germline, CDR1 SGHRS and CDR2 YFSETQ. With 2 bases removed from V and 7 bases from J, the gap between germline ends came to 10 bases. The CDR3 runs 12 residues. DNA of the CDR3: TGCGCCAGCAGCTTTGAGGGGCTTGAGCAGTACTAC. It specifies CASSFEGLEQYY.

This clonotype was seen more than once but under ten times. The chain couples TRBV29-1 to TRBJ2-2; possible D gene TRBD2, 6 bases. Trimming removed 7 bases at V and 4 bases at J, with 13 bases between. CDR1 is SQVTM, CDR2 ANQGSEA, per germline. This CDR3 is built from 13 residues. CDR3 sequence: CSAGGRFTGELFF. The DNA for the CDR3 is TGCAGCGCAGGAGGGAGATTCACCGGGGAGCTGTTTTTT.

This chain links TRBV3-1 with TRBJ1-1; TRBD1 matches at 8 bases. V trimming: 3 bases; J trimming: 4 bases; junction bases outside the gene matches: 4. Germline V gene data show CDR1 as LGHDT and CDR2 as YNNKEL (reference sequence). The CDR3 has 14 amino acids. Here the CDR3 DNA reads TGTGCCAGCAGCCATTTCGACAGGGGCACTGAAGCTTTCTTT. Amino acid sequence: CASSHFDRGTEAFF.

This clonotype came up a few times. The V gene is TRBV29-1, the J gene TRBJ1-2, with 7 bases that match TRBD1. The CDR3 has 13 residues. Trimming took 3 bases from V and 8 from J; bases not matched to a gene: 9. Germline loops: CDR1 SQVTM, CDR2 ANQGSEA. CDR3 sequence: CSVDVGTDRGYTF. CDR3 DNA: TGCAGCGTTGACGTGGGGACAGACAGGGGCTACACCTTC.

A few counts support this clonotype. The CDR3 bases are TGCAGTGCAAAACTAGCGGGAGTGAAAGAGACCCAGTACTTC. Its protein is CSAKLAGVKETQYF. The chain is built from TRBV20-1 and TRBJ2-5; TRBD2 agrees at 11 bases. The CDR3 is made up of 14 amino acids. V lost 6 bases, J lost 3 bases, and 6 bases stayed unmatched. Looked up from germline, CDR1 is DFQATT and CDR2 is SNEGSKA (reference sequence).

This clonotype was recorded at least ten times. The chain uses TRBV6-4 and TRBJ2-3, with 7 bases matching TRBD2. The CDR3 is made up of 15 amino acids. The germline V gene has CDR1 MRHNA and CDR2 SNTAGT. Unmatched junction bases numbered 9, after V lost 3 bases and J lost 6 bases. DNA for the CDR3: TGTGCCAGCAGTGAAGCTGCGGGAGATGTGGATACGCAGTATTTT. Protein product: CASSEAAGDVDTQYF.

This clonotype was recorded a few times. The J gene is TRBJ2-3, the V gene TRBV12-3 or TRBV12-4, with D tentatively TRBD2 (5 bases). Trimming shortened V by 6 bases and J by 3 bases, and 7 bases separated the two germline ends. CDR3 size: 12 residues. CDR3 DNA sequence: TGTGCCAGCAGGACTACTACAGATACGCAGTATTTT. This codes for CASRTTTDTQYF.